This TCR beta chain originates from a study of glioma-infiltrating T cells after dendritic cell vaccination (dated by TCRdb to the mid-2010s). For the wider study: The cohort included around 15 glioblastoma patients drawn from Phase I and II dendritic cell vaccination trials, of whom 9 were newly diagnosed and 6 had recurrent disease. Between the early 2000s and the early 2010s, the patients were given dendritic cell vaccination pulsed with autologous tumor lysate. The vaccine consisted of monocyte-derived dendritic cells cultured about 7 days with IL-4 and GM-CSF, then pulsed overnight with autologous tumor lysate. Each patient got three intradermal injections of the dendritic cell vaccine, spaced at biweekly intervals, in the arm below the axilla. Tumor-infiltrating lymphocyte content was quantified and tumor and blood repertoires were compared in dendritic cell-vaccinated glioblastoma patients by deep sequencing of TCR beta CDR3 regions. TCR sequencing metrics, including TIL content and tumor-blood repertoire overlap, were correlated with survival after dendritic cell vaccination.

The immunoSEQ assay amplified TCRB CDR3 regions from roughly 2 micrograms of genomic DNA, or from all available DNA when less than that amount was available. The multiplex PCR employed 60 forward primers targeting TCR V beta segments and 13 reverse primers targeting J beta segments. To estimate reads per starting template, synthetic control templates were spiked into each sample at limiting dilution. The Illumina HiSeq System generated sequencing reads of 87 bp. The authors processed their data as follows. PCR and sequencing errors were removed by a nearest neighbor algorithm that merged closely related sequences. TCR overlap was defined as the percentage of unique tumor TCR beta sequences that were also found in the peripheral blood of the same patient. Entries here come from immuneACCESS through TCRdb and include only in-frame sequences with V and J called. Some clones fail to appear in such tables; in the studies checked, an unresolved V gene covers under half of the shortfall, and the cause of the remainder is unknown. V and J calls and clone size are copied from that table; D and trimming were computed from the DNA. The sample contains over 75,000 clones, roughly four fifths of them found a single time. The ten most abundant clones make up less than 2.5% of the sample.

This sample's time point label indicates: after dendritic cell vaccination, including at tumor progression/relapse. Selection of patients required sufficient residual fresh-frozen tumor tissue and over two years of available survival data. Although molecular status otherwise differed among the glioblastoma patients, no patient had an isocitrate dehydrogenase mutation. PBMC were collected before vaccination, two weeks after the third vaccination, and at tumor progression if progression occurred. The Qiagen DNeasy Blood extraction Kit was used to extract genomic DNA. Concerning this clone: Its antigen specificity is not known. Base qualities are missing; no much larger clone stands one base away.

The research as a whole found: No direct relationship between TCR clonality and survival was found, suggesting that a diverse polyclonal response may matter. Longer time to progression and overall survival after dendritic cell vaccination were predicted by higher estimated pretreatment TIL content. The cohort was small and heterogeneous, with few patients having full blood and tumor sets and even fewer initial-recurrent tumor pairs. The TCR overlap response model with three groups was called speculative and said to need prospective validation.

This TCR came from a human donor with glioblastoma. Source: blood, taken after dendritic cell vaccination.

The CDR3 sequence is CASSLDTGFFTEAFF. The nucleotide sequence reads TGCGCCAGCAGCTTGGATACAGGGTTTTTCACTGAAGCTTTCTTT. In this chain, TRBV5-1 is recombined with TRBJ1-1; a weak D assignment points to TRBD1 (6 bases agree). The CDR3, from cysteine to phenylalanine, totals 15 residues. The read is trimmed to its CDR3 DNA, 45 bases read in frame from base 1. V and J lose 0 bases and 4 bases, and a span of 13 bases separates them. CDR1 and CDR2 are drawn from the germline V gene: SGHRS, YFSETQ.